A single sample is the source of the 24 T cell receptor beta chains below, sequenced in a study of TIL therapy for anti-PD-1-resistant metastatic lung cancer. This was the immunoSEQ v3 assay. Profiling relied on immunoSEQ multiplex PCR, and the TCRdb table lists in-frame clones only, not all of them. The sample consists of around 13,000 clones, about 70% of them appearing once. As to time point: pre-treatment sample, taken before nivolumab and TIL therapy. Pleural nodules or supraclavicular lymph nodes made up most of the excised metastases sampled. The sequencing here drew on tumor tissue, taken at baseline. Receptor source: a woman between 30 and 80 years old with non-small cell lung cancer.

The CDR3, as DNA: TGCGCCAGCAGCTCCCTCGCGTCAAGCTCCTACGAGCAGTACTTC. Its translation: CASSSLASSSYEQYF. J is TRBJ2-7 and V is TRBV5-1; D is unclear. The V and J ends lost 3 bases and 0 bases respectively, with 13 bases between them. CDR1 is SGHRS and CDR2 is YFSETQ in the germline V gene. This CDR3 spans 15 amino acids.

The chain combines TRBV25-1 with TRBJ2-1; D may be TRBD1 or TRBD2 (5 bases each). Per the germline V gene, CDR1 is MGHDK and CDR2 is SYGVNS. The CDR3 spans 14 residues. V lost 8 bases to trimming and J lost 2 bases, with 13 bases between them. The CDR3 sequence is CASGRDGAYNEQFF. CDR3 DNA: TGTGCCAGCGGAAGGGACGGGGCCTACAATGAGCAGTTCTTC. Combining the CDR3 with reference TRBV25-1 and TRBJ2-1 gives the whole variable domain EADIYQTPRYLVIGTGKKITLECSQTMGHDKMYWYQQDPGMELHLIHYSYGVNSTEKGDLSSESTVSRIRTEHFPLTLESARPSHTSQYLCASGRDGAYNEQFFGPGTRLTVL.

This chain links TRBV5-6 with TRBJ1-1; TRBD1 is a possible D gene (6 bases). V dropped 4 bases and J dropped 10 bases, with 14 bases sitting between them. CDR1 SGHDT and CDR2 YYEEEE come from the germline V gene. The CDR3 runs to 12 residues. The CDR3 DNA follows: TGTGCCAGCAGCCAATCAGGGGTGGCAGCTTTCTTT. This sequence encodes CASSQSGVAAFF. The variable domain in full, completed from reference TRBV5-6 and TRBJ1-1, reads DAGVTQSPTHLIKTRGQQVTLRCSPKSGHDTVSWYQQALGQGPQFIFQYYEEEERQRGNFPDRFSGHQFPNYSSELNVNALLLGDSALYLCASSQSGVAAFFGQGTRLTVV.

This chain links TRBV18 with TRBJ1-1, with D perhaps matching TRBD1 (5 bases). The CDR3 is 15 residues long. V lost 2 bases to trimming and J lost 1 base, with 11 bases between them. Germline-derived CDR1 and CDR2 are KGHSH and LQKENI. The CDR3 nucleotides read TGTGCCAGCTCACCATATGGGGGGGAGAACACTGAAGCTTTCTTT. Amino acid sequence: CASSPYGGENTEAFF.

This clone has just a few counts. The chain is built from TRBV11-2 and TRBJ2-7; D unresolved. Trimming took 5 bases from V and 3 from J, leaving 8 bases between them. CDR1 and CDR2 (germline): SGHAT, FQNNGV. CDR3 length: 12 amino acids. CDR3 sequence: CASSEQRYEQYF. CDR3 sequence (DNA): TGTGCCAGCAGCGAGCAGCGCTACGAGCAGTACTTC.

The J gene is TRBJ1-2, the V gene TRBV6-1, with no clear D. V was pared by 8 bases and J by 8 bases, with 24 bases between. The CDR3 spans 15 residues. CDR1 and CDR2 from the germline V gene are MNHNS and SASEGT. The CDR3 here is CASGERAQNFGGYTF. The CDR3 region has the DNA TGTGCCAGCGGCGAGCGGGCCCAGAATTTTGGGGGCTACACCTTC.

J is TRBJ2-3 and V is TRBV10-2; 7 nucleotides align to TRBD1. Unmatched junction bases numbered 4, after V lost 3 bases and J lost 1 base. Germline CDR1 and CDR2: WSHSY and SAAADI. There are 15 residues in the CDR3. Here the CDR3 DNA reads TGCGCCAGCAGTGAAGACAGGGCTGGCACAGATACGCAGTATTTT. The encoded protein is CASSEDRAGTDTQYF.

This sequence joins TRBV5-1 and TRBJ2-3; no firm D call. Germline CDR1 SGHRS, CDR2 YFSETQ. This CDR3 has 13 amino acids. Between the trimmed V and J ends, which lost 0 bases and 1 base, there was a span of 3 bases. The CDR3: CASSLVGTDTQYF. In nucleotides, the CDR3 is TGCGCCAGCAGCTTGGTCGGCACAGATACGCAGTATTTT. Supplemented by reference TRBV5-1 and TRBJ2-3, the full variable domain reads KAGVTQTPRYLIKTRGQQVTLSCSPISGHRSVSWYQQTPGQGLQFLFEYFSETQRNKGNFPGRFSGRQFSNSRSEMNVSTLELGDSALYLCASSLVGTDTQYFGPGTRLTVL.

V gene TRBV5-4 combines with J gene TRBJ2-7; 8 nucleotides agree with TRBD1. Germline V CDR1 and CDR2: SGHNT, YYREEE (reference sequence). The CDR3 sequence is 14 residues long. Trimming removed 2 bases from V and 2 bases from J; junction bases left unmatched: 3. The CDR3, as DNA: TGTGCCAGCAGCTTTCCAGGGGGCACCTACGAGCAGTACTTC. This gives the protein CASSFPGGTYEQYF.

This chain uses TRBV5-4 with TRBJ1-2; no clear D gene. Between the trimmed V and J ends, which lost 0 bases and 4 bases, there was a span of 7 bases. Germline values: CDR1 SGHNT, CDR2 YYREEE (reference sequence). The CDR3 contains 13 residues. In nucleotides, the CDR3 is TGTGCCAGCAGCTTGGAACGGAGCTATGGCTACACCTTC. Residues: CASSLERSYGYTF.

The chain couples TRBV2 to TRBJ2-7, with D possibly matching TRBD2 (6 bases). Germline CDR1 and CDR2: SNHLY and FYNNEI. Trimming took off 7 bases at V and 1 base at J, with 17 bases between the two ends. This CDR3 has 15 residues. CDR3: CASKEGLGESYEQYF. CDR3 nucleotides: TGTGCCAGCAAGGAGGGGCTTGGGGAATCCTACGAGCAGTACTTC.

The CDR3 sequence is CASSLDRGVVTGELFF. CDR3 nucleotide sequence: TGCGCCAGCAGCCTGGATCGTGGGGTCGTCACCGGGGAGCTGTTTTTT. The chain combines TRBV5-1 with TRBJ2-2, with unresolved D. The CDR3 has 16 residues. V dropped 4 bases and J dropped 4 bases, with 17 bases sitting between them. The germline V gene encodes CDR1 SGHRS and CDR2 YFSETQ.

Judged by abundance, this clone is large. This chain connects TRBV4-1 to TRBJ1-5, with D tentatively TRBD1 (5 bases). Germline V CDR1 and CDR2: MGHRA, YSYEKL. Trimming shortened V by 3 bases and J by 5 bases, and 20 bases separated the two germline ends. CDR3 length: 17 residues. DNA for the CDR3: TGCGCCAGCAGCCAGGCGACGGGGGACCCCAAGTATCAGCCCCAGCATTTT. Its protein product is CASSQATGDPKYQPQHF.

The rearrangement links TRBV18 to TRBJ1-5, with TRBD1 identical over 8 bases. V dropped 3 bases and J dropped 4; count of bases not matched to a gene: 11. The CDR3 sequence is 17 residues long. In germline, CDR1 is KGHSH, CDR2 LQKENI. The CDR3 is CASSPTGGSMANQPQHF. The CDR3 DNA is TGTGCCAGCTCACCCACAGGGGGAAGTATGGCTAATCAGCCCCAGCATTTT. Looking up the rest from reference TRBV18 and TRBJ1-5 gives the full variable domain: NAGVMQNPRHLVRRRGQEARLRCSPMKGHSHVYWYRQLPEEGLKFMVYLQKENIIDESGMPKERFSAEFPKEGPSILRIQQVVRGDSAAYFCASSPTGGSMANQPQHFGDGTRLSIL.

CDR3 sequence (DNA): TGTGCCAGCAGTTCCTATAAGACTAGCGGGGGGCCAGATAGATACGAGCAGTACTTC. Encoded protein: CASSSYKTSGGPDRYEQYF. The chain couples TRBV27 to TRBJ2-7; 13 bases are shared with TRBD2. The CDR3 covers 19 residues. Germline CDR1 and CDR2: MNHEY and SMNVEV (reference sequence). Trimming removed 4 bases from V and 4 bases from J; junction bases left unmatched: 16.

This chain joins TRBV18 and TRBJ2-2; 8 bases map to TRBD1. Germline V gene sequence: CDR1 KGHSH, CDR2 LQKENI. J gave up 5 bases and V 6 bases, and 8 bases lay outside the gene matches. The CDR3 is 15 amino acids. The CDR3, as DNA: TGTGCCAGCTCTCCGAGGACAGGGAGGACCGGGGAGCTGTTTTTT. Translation gives CASSPRTGRTGELFF.

In this sample, this clone turned up a few times. The chain is built from TRBV11-2 and TRBJ2-1; TRBD2 matches at 12 bases. The germline V gene encodes CDR1 SGHAT and CDR2 FQNNGV. The length of the CDR3 is 16 residues. Trimming at V came to 2 bases and at J to 10 bases, leaving 9 bases not matched to a gene. CDR3 bases: TGTGCCAGCAGCTTATTCCCTAGCGGGGGGGCCGGGGAGCAGTTCTTC. It specifies CASSLFPSGGAGEQFF.

The CDR3: CAREVAGVGNEQYF. CDR3 sequence (DNA): TGTGCCAGGGAGGTGGCGGGAGTAGGCAACGAGCAGTACTTC. The chain recombines TRBV2 with TRBJ2-7, with 7 bases lining up with TRBD2. The CDR3 runs 14 residues. V trimming: 9 bases; J trimming: 5 bases; junction bases outside the gene matches: 13. Germline values: CDR1 SNHLY, CDR2 FYNNEI.

V and J are TRBV5-1 and TRBJ2-7; D may be TRBD1 or TRBD2 (6 bases each). V shed 4 bases and J shed 1 base, with 9 bases lying between them. Germline-derived CDR1 and CDR2 are SGHRS and YFSETQ. CDR3 length equals 13 residues. The CDR3 spells CASSGGLSYEQYF. The CDR3 DNA is TGCGCCAGCAGCGGGGGGCTTTCCTACGAGCAGTACTTC.

The chain links TRBV9 to TRBJ2-2, with D possibly matching TRBD1 (6 bases). V shed 3 bases and J shed 1 base, with 10 bases lying between them. Germline lookup yields CDR1 SGDLS and CDR2 YYNGEE. CDR3 length: 15 residues. Here the CDR3 DNA reads TGTGCCAGCAGCGCACAGGGAGTGAACACCGGGGAGCTGTTTTTT. Translating gives CASSAQGVNTGELFF. The variable domain in full, completed from reference TRBV9 and TRBJ2-2, reads DSGVTQTPKHLITATGQRVTLRCSPRSGDLSVYWYQQSLDQGLQFLIQYYNGEERAKGNILERFSAQQFPDLHSELNLSSLELGDSALYFCASSAQGVNTGELFFGEGSRLTVL.

The rearrangement links TRBV6-1 to TRBJ1-1, with D unresolved. The CDR3 contains 18 residues. Trimming cost V 0 bases and J 6 bases, with 23 bases left between them. Germline V CDR1 and CDR2: MNHNS, SASEGT. The CDR3: CASSEAFLGILVGAEAFF. Written as DNA, the CDR3 is TGTGCCAGCAGTGAAGCGTTTCTGGGTATATTAGTTGGAGCTGAAGCTTTCTTT.

The V and J genes are TRBV25-1 and TRBJ2-1; D might be TRBD2 (5 bases). The CDR3 totals 15 residues. Germline V lookup: CDR1 MGHDK, CDR2 SYGVNS. V lost 4 bases and J lost 8, with 18 bases in between. This CDR3 is CASSGPNDYGDEQFF. In DNA form, the CDR3 reads TGTGCCAGCAGTGGACCCAACGACTATGGCGATGAGCAGTTCTTC.

The chain joins TRBV9 to TRBJ1-1; D not certain. Germline-derived CDR1 and CDR2 are SGDLS and YYNGEE. V lost 0 bases, J lost 2 bases, and 14 bases lay in between. This CDR3 comprises 16 residues. The CDR3 DNA reads as TGTGCCAGCAGCGTAGCGGGTTCGGGTAGAAACACTGAAGCTTTCTTT. Protein sequence: CASSVAGSGRNTEAFF.

V usage is TRBV5-4 and J usage is TRBJ1-6; the match to TRBD1 covers 9 bases. Germline-derived CDR1 and CDR2 are SGHNT and YYREEE (reference sequence). The CDR3 extends over 16 amino acids. V dropped 0 bases and J dropped 9; count of bases not matched to a gene: 7. The CDR3: CASSLEQGASGSPLHF. CDR3 in DNA: TGTGCCAGCAGCTTGGAACAGGGGGCGTCTGGTTCACCCCTCCACTTT.